This T cell receptor beta chain was sequenced for a study of blood T cell repertoires in COVID-19. Authors' processing steps: Reference gene primers were amplified, and this amplification served to estimate nucleated cell counts. Assay: immunoSEQ multiplex PCR; the TCRdb copy retains only in-frame clones and omits some. V, J and clone size are those of that table, while D and trimming were read from the DNA. Among 300,000 to 400,000 clones, 85% to 90% were seen once, and the ten largest hold around 0.97%. Participants reported their clinical history, and cohort assignment relied on those reports. Trimming pared 1 base from V and 5 bases from J, leaving 9 bases between. CDR3 length: 14 residues. Germline lookup yields CDR1 LGHDT and CDR2 YNNKEL (reference sequence).

The receptor comes from a woman between 25 and 40 years old with acute COVID-19. The sequenced sample consisted of PBMCs or T cells enriched from blood (not recorded which). The V call is TRBV3-1 (or the pseudogene TRBV3-2), the J call TRBJ1-5; tentative D call: TRBD1 (5 bases). For the CDR3, the DNA is TGTGCCAGCAGCCAAGGTGGGGGGTATCAGCCCCAGCATTTT. It is translated as CASSQGGGYQPQHF.